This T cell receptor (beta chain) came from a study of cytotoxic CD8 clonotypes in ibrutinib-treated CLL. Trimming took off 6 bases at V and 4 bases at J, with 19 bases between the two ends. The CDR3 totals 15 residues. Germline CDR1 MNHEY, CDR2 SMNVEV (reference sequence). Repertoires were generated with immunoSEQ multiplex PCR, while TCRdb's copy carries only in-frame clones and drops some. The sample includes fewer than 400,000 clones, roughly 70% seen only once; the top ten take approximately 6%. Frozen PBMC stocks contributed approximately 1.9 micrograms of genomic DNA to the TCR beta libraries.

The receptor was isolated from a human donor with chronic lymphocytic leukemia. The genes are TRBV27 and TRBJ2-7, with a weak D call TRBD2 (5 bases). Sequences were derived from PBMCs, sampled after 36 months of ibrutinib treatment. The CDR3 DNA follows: TGTGCCAGCAGCCCGCGAGGGCCTACAGTTTACGAGCAGTACTTC. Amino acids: CASSPRGPTVYEQYF.